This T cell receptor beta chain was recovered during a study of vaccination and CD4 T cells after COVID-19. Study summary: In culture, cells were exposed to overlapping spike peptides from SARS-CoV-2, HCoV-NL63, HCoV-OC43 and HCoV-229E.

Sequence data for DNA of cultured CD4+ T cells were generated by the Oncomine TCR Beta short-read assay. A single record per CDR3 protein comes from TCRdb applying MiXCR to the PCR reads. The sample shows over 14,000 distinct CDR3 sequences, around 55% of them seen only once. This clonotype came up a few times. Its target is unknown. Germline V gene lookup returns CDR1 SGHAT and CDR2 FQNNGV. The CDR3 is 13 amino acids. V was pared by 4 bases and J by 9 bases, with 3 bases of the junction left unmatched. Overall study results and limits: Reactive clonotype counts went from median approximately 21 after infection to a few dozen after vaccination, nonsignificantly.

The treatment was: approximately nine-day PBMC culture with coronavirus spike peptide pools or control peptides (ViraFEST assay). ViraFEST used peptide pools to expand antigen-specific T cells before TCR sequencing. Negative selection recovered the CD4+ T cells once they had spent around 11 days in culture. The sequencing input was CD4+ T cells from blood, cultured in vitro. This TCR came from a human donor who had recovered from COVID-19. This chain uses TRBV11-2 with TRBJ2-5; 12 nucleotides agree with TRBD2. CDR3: CASSSLAGGAQYF. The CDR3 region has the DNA TGTGCCAGCAGCTCGCTAGCGGGAGGGGCCCAGTACTTC. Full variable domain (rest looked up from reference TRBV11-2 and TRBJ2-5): EAGVAQSPRYKIIEKRQSVAFWCNPISGHATLYWYQQILGQGPKLLIQFQNNGVVDDSQLPKDRFSAERLKGVDSTLKIQPAKLEDSAVYLCASSSLAGGAQYFGPGTRLLVL.